The 8 T cell receptor beta chains reported below all come from one sample, sequenced in a study of T cell responses to AZD1222 COVID-19 vaccine. The protocol was immunoSEQ multiplex PCR, while the TCRdb copy is restricted to in-frame clones and leaves out a portion. The sample lists some 130,000 clones; 90% to 95% were seen once. Sequences were derived from peripheral blood, sampled 28 days after the second AZD1222 dose. These receptor sequences come from an adult who received the AZD1222 COVID-19 vaccine.

V usage is TRBV7-3 and J usage is TRBJ2-1; 8 positions agree with TRBD1. The CDR3 runs 15 residues. The V and J ends lost 5 bases and 2 bases, in that order; junction bases with no gene match: 5. Germline CDR1 SGHTA, CDR2 FQGTGA. Written as DNA, the CDR3 is TGTGCCAGCAGCCAGAGACAGGGGACCTACAATGAGCAGTTCTTC. Translated, it gives CASSQRQGTYNEQFF.

This rearrangement joins TRBV4-3 to TRBJ1-2, with D possibly TRBD1 on 5 matching bases. CDR3 length: 15 amino acids. CDR1 LGHNA and CDR2 YSLEER come from the germline V gene. With 1 base removed from V and 2 bases from J, the gap between germline ends came to 11 bases. Here the CDR3 reads CASSQVGRENYGYTF. DNA of the CDR3: TGCGCCAGCAGCCAAGTCGGCAGGGAGAACTATGGCTACACCTTC.

The J gene is TRBJ1-2, the V gene TRBV5-4, with no clear D. Germline-derived CDR1 and CDR2 are SGHNT and YYREEE (reference sequence). The CDR3 loop spans 12 amino acids. The V end lost 4 bases, the J end lost 6 bases, and 10 bases lay between the germline ends. The CDR3: CASSPGTDGYTF. Here the CDR3 DNA reads TGTGCCAGCAGCCCGGGAACAGATGGCTACACCTTC.

This CDR3 is CASSPTGRPLQETQYF. CDR3 DNA sequence: TGTGCCAGCAGCCCGACGGGACGGCCACTCCAAGAGACCCAGTACTTC. The genes are TRBV4-2 and TRBJ2-5, with D perhaps being TRBD1 or TRBD2 (5 bases each). The germline V gene encodes CDR1 LGHNA and CDR2 YNFKEQ. The CDR3 runs 16 residues. The V end was cut by 4 bases, the J end by 1 base, with 16 bases between.

This sequence joins TRBV4-3 and TRBJ2-2, with D unclear. Germline assignment: CDR1 LGHNA and CDR2 YSLEER. The CDR3 spans 15 residues. V was trimmed by 2 bases and J by 1 base, leaving 8 bases between them. The CDR3: CASSQFWQNTGELFF. The CDR3 bases are TGCGCCAGCAGCCAATTCTGGCAGAACACCGGGGAGCTGTTTTTT.

The rearrangement links TRBV19 to TRBJ1-1, with D possibly being TRBD1 (6 bases). The CDR3 spans 11 residues. CDR1 and CDR2 (germline): LNHDA, SQIVND (reference sequence). V was trimmed by 7 bases and J by 10 bases, leaving 13 bases between them. The CDR3 is CASNGGAGAFF. CDR3 nucleotide sequence: TGTGCCAGTAATGGGGGCGCGGGAGCTTTCTTT.

The CDR3 coding sequence is TGTGCCACCAGCAGAGATAATGAAGATACGCAGTATTTT. Its translation is CATSRDNEDTQYF. This chain uses TRBV15 with TRBJ2-3; D unclear. With 0 bases removed from V and 5 bases from J, the gap between germline ends came to 6 bases. The length of the CDR3 is 13 residues. Germline CDR1 LNHNV, CDR2 YYDKDF (reference sequence). The complete variable domain, with remaining parts taken from reference TRBV15 and TRBJ2-3, reads DAMVIQNPRYQVTQFGKPVTLSCSQTLNHNVMYWYQQKSSQAPKLLFHYYDKDFNNEADTPDNFQSRRPNTSFCFLDIRSPGLGDTAMYLCATSRDNEDTQYFGPGTRLTVL.

The chain couples TRBV6-1 to TRBJ2-3, with unresolved D. V dropped 3 bases and J dropped 2 bases, with 3 bases sitting between them. The V gene's germline CDR1 is MNHNS and CDR2 SASEGT. The CDR3 totals 12 residues. Written as DNA, the CDR3 is TGTGCCAGCAGTGAGGCCACAGATACGCAGTATTTT. It encodes CASSEATDTQYF.